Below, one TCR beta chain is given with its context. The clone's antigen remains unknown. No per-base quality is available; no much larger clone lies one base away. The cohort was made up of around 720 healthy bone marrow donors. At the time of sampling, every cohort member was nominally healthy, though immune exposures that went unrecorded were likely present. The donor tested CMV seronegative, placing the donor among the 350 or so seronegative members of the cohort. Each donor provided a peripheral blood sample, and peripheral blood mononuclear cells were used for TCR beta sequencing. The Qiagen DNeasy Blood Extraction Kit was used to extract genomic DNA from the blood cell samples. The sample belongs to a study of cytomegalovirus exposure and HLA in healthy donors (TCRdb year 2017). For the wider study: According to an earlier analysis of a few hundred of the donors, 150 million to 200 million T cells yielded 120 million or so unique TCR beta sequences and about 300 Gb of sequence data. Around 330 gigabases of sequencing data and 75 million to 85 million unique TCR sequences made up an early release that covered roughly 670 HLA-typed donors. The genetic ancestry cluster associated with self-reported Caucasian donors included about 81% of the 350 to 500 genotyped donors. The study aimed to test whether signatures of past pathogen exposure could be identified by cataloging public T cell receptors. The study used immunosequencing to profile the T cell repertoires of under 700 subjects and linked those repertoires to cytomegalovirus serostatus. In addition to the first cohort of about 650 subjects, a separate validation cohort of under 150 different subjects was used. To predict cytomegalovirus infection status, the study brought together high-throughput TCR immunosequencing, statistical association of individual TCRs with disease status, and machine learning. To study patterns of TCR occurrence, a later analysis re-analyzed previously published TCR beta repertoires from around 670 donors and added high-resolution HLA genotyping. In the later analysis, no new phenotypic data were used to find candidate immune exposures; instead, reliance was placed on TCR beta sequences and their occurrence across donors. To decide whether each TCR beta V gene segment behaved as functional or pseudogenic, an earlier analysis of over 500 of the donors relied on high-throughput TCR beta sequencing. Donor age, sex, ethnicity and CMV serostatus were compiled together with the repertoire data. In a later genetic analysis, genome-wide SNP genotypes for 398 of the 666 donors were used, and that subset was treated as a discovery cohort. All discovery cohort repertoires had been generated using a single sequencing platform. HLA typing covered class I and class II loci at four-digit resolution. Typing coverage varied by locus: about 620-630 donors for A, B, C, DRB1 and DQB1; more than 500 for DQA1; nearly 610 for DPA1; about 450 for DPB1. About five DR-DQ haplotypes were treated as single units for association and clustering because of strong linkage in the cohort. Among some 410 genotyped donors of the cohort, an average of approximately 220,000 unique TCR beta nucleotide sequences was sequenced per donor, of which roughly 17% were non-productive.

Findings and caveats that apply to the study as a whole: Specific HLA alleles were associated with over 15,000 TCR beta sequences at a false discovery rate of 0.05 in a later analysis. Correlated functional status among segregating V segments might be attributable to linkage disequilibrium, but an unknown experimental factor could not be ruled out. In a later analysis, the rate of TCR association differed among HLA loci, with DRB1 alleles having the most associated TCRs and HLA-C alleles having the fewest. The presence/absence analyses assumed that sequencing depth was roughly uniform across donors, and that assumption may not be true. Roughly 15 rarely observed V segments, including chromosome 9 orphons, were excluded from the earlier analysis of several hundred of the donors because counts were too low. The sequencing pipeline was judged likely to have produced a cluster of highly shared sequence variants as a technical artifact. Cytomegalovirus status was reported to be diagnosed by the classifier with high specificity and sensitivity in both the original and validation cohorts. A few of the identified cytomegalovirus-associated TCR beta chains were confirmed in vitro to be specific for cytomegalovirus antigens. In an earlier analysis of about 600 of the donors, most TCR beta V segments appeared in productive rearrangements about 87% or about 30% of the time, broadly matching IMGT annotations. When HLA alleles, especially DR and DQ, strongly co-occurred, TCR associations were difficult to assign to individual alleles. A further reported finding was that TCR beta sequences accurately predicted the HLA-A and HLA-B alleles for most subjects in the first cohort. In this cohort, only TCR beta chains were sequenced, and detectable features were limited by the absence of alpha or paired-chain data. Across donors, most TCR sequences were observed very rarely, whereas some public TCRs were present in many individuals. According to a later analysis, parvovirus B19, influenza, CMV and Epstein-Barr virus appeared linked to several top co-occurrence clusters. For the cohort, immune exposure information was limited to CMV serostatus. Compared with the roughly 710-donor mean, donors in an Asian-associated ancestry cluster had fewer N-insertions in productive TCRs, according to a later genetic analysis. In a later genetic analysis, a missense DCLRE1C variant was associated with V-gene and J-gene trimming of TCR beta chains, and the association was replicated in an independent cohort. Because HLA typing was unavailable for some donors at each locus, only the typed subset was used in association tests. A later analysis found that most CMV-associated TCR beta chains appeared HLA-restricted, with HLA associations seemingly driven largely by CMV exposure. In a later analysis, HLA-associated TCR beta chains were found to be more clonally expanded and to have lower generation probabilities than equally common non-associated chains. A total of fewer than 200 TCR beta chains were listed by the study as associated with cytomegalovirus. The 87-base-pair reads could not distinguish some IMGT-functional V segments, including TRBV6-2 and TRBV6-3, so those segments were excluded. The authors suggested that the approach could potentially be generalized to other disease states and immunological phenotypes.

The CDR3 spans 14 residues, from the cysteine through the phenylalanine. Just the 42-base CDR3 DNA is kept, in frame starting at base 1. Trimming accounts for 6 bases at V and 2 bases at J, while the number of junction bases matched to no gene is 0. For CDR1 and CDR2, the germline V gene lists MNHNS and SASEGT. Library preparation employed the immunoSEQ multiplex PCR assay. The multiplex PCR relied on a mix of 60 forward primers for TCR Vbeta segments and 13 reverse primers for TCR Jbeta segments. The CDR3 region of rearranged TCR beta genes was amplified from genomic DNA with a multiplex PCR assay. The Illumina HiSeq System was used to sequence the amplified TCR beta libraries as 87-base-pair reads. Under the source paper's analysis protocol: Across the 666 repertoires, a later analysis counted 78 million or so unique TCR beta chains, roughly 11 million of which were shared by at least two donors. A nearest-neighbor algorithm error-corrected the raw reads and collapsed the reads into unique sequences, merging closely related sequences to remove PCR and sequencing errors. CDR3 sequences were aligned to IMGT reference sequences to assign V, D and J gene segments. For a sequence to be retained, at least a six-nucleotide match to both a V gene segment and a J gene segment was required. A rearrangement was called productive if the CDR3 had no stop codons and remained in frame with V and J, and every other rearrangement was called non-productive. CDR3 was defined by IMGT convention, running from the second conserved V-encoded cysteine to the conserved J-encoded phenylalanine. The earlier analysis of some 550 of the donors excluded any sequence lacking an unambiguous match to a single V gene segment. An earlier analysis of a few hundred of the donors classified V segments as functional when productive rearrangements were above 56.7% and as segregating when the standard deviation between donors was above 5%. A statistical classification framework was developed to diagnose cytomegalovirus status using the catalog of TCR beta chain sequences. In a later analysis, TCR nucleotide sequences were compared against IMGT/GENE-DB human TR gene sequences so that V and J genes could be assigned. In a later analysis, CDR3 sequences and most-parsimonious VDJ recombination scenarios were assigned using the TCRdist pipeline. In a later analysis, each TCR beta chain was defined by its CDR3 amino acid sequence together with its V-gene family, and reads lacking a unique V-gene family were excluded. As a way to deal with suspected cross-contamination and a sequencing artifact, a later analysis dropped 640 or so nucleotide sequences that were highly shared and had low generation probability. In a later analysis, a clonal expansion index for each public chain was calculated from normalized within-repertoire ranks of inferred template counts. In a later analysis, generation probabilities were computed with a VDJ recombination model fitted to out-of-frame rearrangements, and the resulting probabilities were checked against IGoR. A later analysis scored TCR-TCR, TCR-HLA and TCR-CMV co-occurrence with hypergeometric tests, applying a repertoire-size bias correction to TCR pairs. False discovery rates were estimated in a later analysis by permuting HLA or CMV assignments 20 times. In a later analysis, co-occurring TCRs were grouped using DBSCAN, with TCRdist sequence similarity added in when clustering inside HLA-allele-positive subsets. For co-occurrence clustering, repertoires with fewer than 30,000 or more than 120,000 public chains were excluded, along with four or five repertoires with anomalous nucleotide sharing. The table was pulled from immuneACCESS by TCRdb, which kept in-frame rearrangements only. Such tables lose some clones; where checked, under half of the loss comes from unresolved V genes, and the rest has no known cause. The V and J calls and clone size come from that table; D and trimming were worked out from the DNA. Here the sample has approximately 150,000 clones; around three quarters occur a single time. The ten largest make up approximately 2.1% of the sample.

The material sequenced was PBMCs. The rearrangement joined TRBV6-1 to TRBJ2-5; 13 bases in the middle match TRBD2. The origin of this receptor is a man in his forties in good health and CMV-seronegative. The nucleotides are TGTGCCAGCAGGACTAGCGGGGGGCAAGAGACCCAGTACTTC. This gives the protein CASRTSGGQETQYF.